Below are 20 T cell receptor beta chains sequenced from a single sample in a study of long-term antiretroviral therapy in people with HIV. Runs used v3.0 of the immunoSEQ assay and were done at survey level. Generated by immunoSEQ multiplex PCR, the TCRdb table keeps only in-frame clones and is missing some. The table lists around 22,000 clones, approximately 88% of them singletons. The sample here was unsorted PBMCs, taken about 4.3 years after starting antiretroviral therapy. The source is a man aged 25-45 years with HIV.

The rearrangement uses TRBV9 and TRBJ2-2; 9 bases align to TRBD2. The V gene end was trimmed by 4 bases and the J gene end by 6 bases; junction bases not matched to a gene: 10. The CDR3 is 16 amino acids. Germline values: CDR1 SGDLS, CDR2 YYNGEE. CDR3 sequence reads: CASSRRTSVRAGELFF. The CDR3 bases are TGTGCCAGCAGCCGAAGGACTAGCGTTAGGGCCGGGGAGCTGTTTTTT.

This rearrangement joins TRBV6-5 to TRBJ2-7, with a tentative D call TRBD2 (6 bases). The CDR3 runs to 14 residues. V lost 6 bases and J 2 bases, leaving 14 bases between the germline ends. CDR1 MNHEY and CDR2 SVGAGI come from the germline V gene. CDR3 coding DNA: TGTGCCAGCAGGAAAGGAGGGCCGCCCTACGAGCAGTACTTC. This translates into CASRKGGPPYEQYF.

This chain connects TRBV4-1 to TRBJ2-3; TRBD2 aligns across 9 bases. CDR1 is MGHRA, CDR2 YSYEKL, per germline. V lost 3 bases, J lost 3 bases, and 10 bases stayed unmatched. The CDR3 totals 17 residues. As DNA, the CDR3 is TGCGCCAGCAGCCAGCACCCCCCGGGACTAGCAACAGATACGCAGTATTTT. The encoded protein is CASSQHPPGLATDTQYF.

This chain connects TRBV13 to TRBJ2-2, with D perhaps being TRBD1 or TRBD2 (5 bases each). The V gene's germline CDR1 is PRHDT and CDR2 FYEKMQ (reference sequence). V dropped 6 bases and J dropped 0 bases, with 14 bases sitting between them. The CDR3 covers 16 residues. Written as DNA, the CDR3 is TGTGCCAGCAGTCATTCCGGGGACGCGAACACCGGGGAGCTGTTTTTT. It codes for CASSHSGDANTGELFF.

The chain recombines TRBV7-2 with TRBJ1-3; D might be TRBD1 (6 bases). The CDR3 consists of 17 residues. The germline V gene has CDR1 SGHTA and CDR2 FQGNSA. Trimming cost V 1 base and J 3 bases, with 16 bases left between them. The CDR3 nucleotides read TGTGCCAGCAGCTTAGTAGGCGGGGGCTCTGGTGGAAACACCATATATTTT. Translated, it gives CASSLVGGGSGGNTIYF.

This chain links TRBV28 with TRBJ2-6, with TRBD1 matching over 8 bases. The V gene end was trimmed by 6 bases and the J gene end by 0 bases; junction bases not matched to a gene: 10. Germline lookup yields CDR1 MDHEN and CDR2 SYDVKM. This CDR3 region has 18 residues. CDR3 coding DNA: TGTGCCAGCAGAACAGGGGGATGGGTAAACTCTGGGGCCAACGTCCTGACTTTC. It translates to CASRTGGWVNSGANVLTF.

The chain is built from TRBV21-1 and TRBJ1-2. TRBV21-1 is deemed a pseudogene. The CDR3 consists of 14 residues. The CDR3 is CATPSSREGYGYTF. For the CDR3, the DNA is TGTGCCACACCCTCGTCCCGGGAAGGCTATGGCTACACCTTC.

This chain joins TRBV6-1 and TRBJ1-6; D is unresolved. This CDR3 has 16 residues. The V gene lost 3 bases and the J gene lost 5 bases, with 14 bases spanning the gap. CDR1 is MNHNS and CDR2 is SASEGT in the germline V gene. The CDR3 loop is CASSDLPVGNNSPLHF. CDR3 DNA sequence: TGTGCCAGCAGTGATTTACCCGTCGGGAATAATTCACCCCTCCACTTT.

This clone is termed medium-sized. For the CDR3, the DNA is TGTGCCAGCAGTGAGGACCGCAGACAAGAGACCCAGTACTTC. This codes for CASSEDRRQETQYF. The chain recombines TRBV2 with TRBJ2-5; no firm D call. CDR1 is SNHLY and CDR2 is FYNNEI in the germline V gene. V was cut by 3 bases and J by 2 bases, with 10 bases left in between. The CDR3 contains 14 residues.

The chain carries TRBV28 and TRBJ2-5; 11 nucleotides agree with TRBD1. V gave up 5 bases and J gave up 4 bases; unmatched junction bases: 9. The CDR3 contains 16 residues. Germline-derived CDR1 and CDR2 are MDHEN and SYDVKM. CDR3: CASSPLGQGAGETQYF. CDR3 nucleotides: TGTGCCAGCAGTCCCCTAGGACAGGGGGCGGGAGAGACCCAGTACTTC.

The chain combines TRBV6-5 with TRBJ1-1; perhaps TRBD1 as D (6 bases). Germline V gene lookup returns CDR1 MNHEY and CDR2 SVGAGI. V gave up 6 bases and J gave up 4 bases, with 18 bases separating them. The CDR3 is 15 amino acids. This CDR3 reads CASSPGGGRATEAFF. The DNA of the CDR3 is TGTGCCAGCAGCCCCGGAGGGGGTCGGGCCACTGAAGCTTTCTTT.

This sequence joins TRBV27 and TRBJ2-5; the D is unclear. Germline CDR1 is MNHEY and CDR2 is SMNVEV (reference sequence). The V end was cut by 6 bases, the J end by 2 bases, with 10 bases between. The CDR3 loop spans 13 amino acids. The CDR3 reads CASSGRWQETQYF. The CDR3 DNA is TGTGCCAGCAGCGGCCGTTGGCAAGAGACCCAGTACTTC.

The chain uses TRBV19 and TRBJ1-5; no clear D gene. Per the germline V gene, CDR1 is LNHDA and CDR2 is SQIVND (reference sequence). The V end lost 8 bases, the J end lost 0 bases, and 14 bases lay between the germline ends. CDR3 size: 15 residues. The CDR3 nucleotides are TGTGCCAGTTCCCGAGGGCAGTATAGCAATCAGCCCCAGCATTTT. Amino acid sequence: CASSRGQYSNQPQHF.

The rearrangement links TRBV29-1 to TRBJ2-1, with D uncertain. CDR3 length: 13 amino acids. Trimming stripped 4 bases from V and 0 bases from J, with 7 bases between. Germline assignment: CDR1 SQVTM and CDR2 ANQGSEA. This CDR3 is CSVVGSSYNEQFF. The CDR3 nucleotides are TGCAGCGTTGTAGGGTCCTCCTACAATGAGCAGTTCTTC.

The rearrangement joins TRBV7-3 to TRBJ1-1; no firm D call. The CDR3 consists of 14 residues. In germline, CDR1 is SGHTA, CDR2 FQGTGA. V was cut by 5 bases and J by 3 bases, with 13 bases left in between. CDR3 region: CASSKESWDTEAFF. CDR3 sequence (DNA): TGTGCCAGCAGCAAGGAGAGCTGGGACACTGAAGCTTTCTTT.

This chain joins TRBV10-3 and TRBJ2-5, with 12 positions matching TRBD2. The junction had 6 bases not matched to a gene; V was cut back by 5 bases and J by 5 bases. The length of the CDR3 is 15 residues. The germline V gene has CDR1 ENHRY and CDR2 SYGVKD. In DNA form, the CDR3 reads TGTGCCATCAGTTCTAGCGGGGGGGCCGCGGAGACCCAGTACTTC. Translating gives CAISSSGGAAETQYF.

The chain employs TRBV7-8 and TRBJ1-2; 9 bases align to TRBD1. Germline loops: CDR1 SGHVS, CDR2 FQNEAQ. Trimming cost V 3 bases and J 1 base; bases outside gene matches: 12. This CDR3 spans 18 amino acids. The CDR3 protein is CASSFPPGQGSLNYGYTF. CDR3 in DNA: TGTGCCAGCAGCTTTCCACCGGGACAGGGATCCCTTAACTATGGCTACACCTTC.

The genes are TRBV6-5 and TRBJ2-6; D remains unclear. This CDR3 contains 14 residues. Trimming cost V 5 bases and J 5 bases, with 10 bases left between them. Germline lookup yields CDR1 MNHEY and CDR2 SVGAGI. The CDR3, as DNA: TGTGCCAGCAGTAAGGAAACTTGGGCCAACGTCCTGACTTTC. Amino acid sequence: CASSKETWANVLTF.

The chain employs TRBV27 and TRBJ2-7; the match to TRBD1 covers 10 bases. There are 15 residues in the CDR3. CDR1 and CDR2 (germline): MNHEY, SMNVEV (reference sequence). The trim removed 0 bases at V and 3 bases at J, leaving 2 bases unmatched. The chain's CDR3 is CASSLSGDRGYEQYF. The CDR3 DNA sequence: TGTGCCAGCAGTTTATCGGGGGACAGGGGCTACGAGCAGTACTTC.

The chain recombines TRBV5-1 with TRBJ1-1; perhaps TRBD1 as D (6 bases). With 5 bases removed from V and 3 bases from J, the gap between germline ends came to 17 bases. Looked up from germline, CDR1 is SGHRS and CDR2 is YFSETQ. This CDR3 is 15 amino acids long. CDR3 residues: CASRLQGIGDTEAFF. DNA for the CDR3: TGCGCCAGCAGACTTCAGGGGATAGGTGACACTGAAGCTTTCTTT.